This is a list of T cell receptor beta chains from one sample in a study of PD-L1 blockade in urothelial cancer. The data were produced by immunoSEQ multiplex PCR, yet TCRdb's version contains in-frame clones alone and is incomplete. In the table there are roughly 100,000 clones, more than 80% of which are singletons. Specimen: PBMCs, collected around atezolizumab (anti-PD-L1) treatment. The receptors come from a woman older than 75 with urothelial cancer. Each CDR3 is given with its conserved first and last residue. D genes are given only for firm matches. Only some rows state a clone size, as once, few, many or a class for expanded clones.

V gene: TRBV28
J gene: TRBJ1-2
clone size: .
D gene: .
CDR3 DNA: TGTGCCAGCAGTTCGGACTATGGCTACACCTTC
CDR3 protein: CASSSDYGYTF

V gene: TRBV5-1
J gene: TRBJ2-2
clone size: .
D gene: TRBD1
CDR3 DNA: TGCGCCAGCAGCTTGGCTGGGACAGGGAGCACCGGGGAGCTGTTTTTT
CDR3 protein: CASSLAGTGSTGELFF

V gene: TRBV30
J gene: TRBJ1-2
clone size: .
D gene: .
CDR3 DNA: TGTGCCTGGAGGACGGGGGGCGATCTTGGCTACACCTTC
CDR3 protein: CAWRTGGDLGYTF

V gene: TRBV11-3
J gene: TRBJ2-2
clone size: .
D gene: TRBD2
CDR3 DNA: TGTGCCAGCAGCTTAGGGACTAGCGGGAGTACCGGGGAGCTGTTTTTT
CDR3 protein: CASSLGTSGSTGELFF

V gene: TRBV6-1
J gene: TRBJ1-5
clone size: .
D gene: .
CDR3 DNA: TGTGCCAGCAGCGGGGGGGGTGGACCCAATCAGCCCCAGCATTTT
CDR3 protein: CASSGGGGPNQPQHF

V gene: TRBV7-2
J gene: TRBJ2-1
clone size: .
D gene: TRBD1
CDR3 DNA: TGTGCCAGCAGCCGGGACAGGGCCCTCGGGCAGTTCTTC
CDR3 protein: CASSRDRALGQFF

V gene: TRBV29-1
J gene: TRBJ2-5
clone size: .
D gene: TRBD2
CDR3 DNA: TGCAGCGTTCAACCTGGGACTAGCGTGTCAGAGACCCAGTACTTC
CDR3 protein: CSVQPGTSVSETQYF

V gene: TRBV28
J gene: TRBJ1-1
clone size: .
D gene: .
CDR3 DNA: TGTGCCAGCAGTTTAATTCCCGAGGGGGGGGTCCTGAGGAACACTGAAGCTTTCTTT
CDR3 protein: CASSLIPEGGVLRNTEAFF

V gene: TRBV6-1
J gene: TRBJ2-1
clone size: once
D gene: .
CDR3 DNA: TGTGCAGTGCGTGGGCAGGAATACAATGAGCAGTTCTTC
CDR3 protein: CAVRGQEYNEQFF

V gene: TRBV10-3
J gene: TRBJ2-3
clone size: .
D gene: TRBD2
CDR3 DNA: TGTGCCATCGGGACTAGCGACACAGATACGCAGTATTTT
CDR3 protein: CAIGTSDTDTQYF

V gene: TRBV10-3
J gene: TRBJ2-5
clone size: .
D gene: .
CDR3 DNA: TGTGCCATCAGTGACGCGGAACTAGGTAAAGAGACCCAGTACTTC
CDR3 protein: CAISDAELGKETQYF

V gene: TRBV28
J gene: TRBJ1-2
clone size: .
D gene: .
CDR3 DNA: TGTGCCAGCAGTTACTCGGGCGGACATATCAATAATAACTATGGCTACACCTTC
CDR3 protein: CASSYSGGHINNNYGYTF

V gene: TRBV30
J gene: TRBJ2-7
clone size: .
D gene: .
CDR3 DNA: TGTGCCTGGAGTAAAGCGTACGAGCAGTACTTC
CDR3 protein: CAWSKAYEQYF

V gene: TRBV5-1
J gene: TRBJ2-5
clone size: .
D gene: TRBD2
CDR3 DNA: TGCGCCAGCAGCCAAGGGACTAGCGGCCTCCAAGAGACCCAGTACTTC
CDR3 protein: CASSQGTSGLQETQYF

V gene: TRBV7-9
J gene: TRBJ2-5
clone size: .
D gene: TRBD1
CDR3 DNA: TGTGCCAGCAGCGCCGGACAGGGGAACTTGGAGACCCAGTACTTC
CDR3 protein: CASSAGQGNLETQYF

V gene: TRBV11-2
J gene: TRBJ1-2
clone size: .
D gene: .
CDR3 DNA: TGTGCCAGCAGCTCCTCCGAGGGGAGGGATGGCTACACCTTC
CDR3 protein: CASSSSEGRDGYTF

V gene: TRBV4-2
J gene: TRBJ2-1
clone size: .
D gene: TRBD2
CDR3 DNA: TGTGCCACACGGGGGGGGGCTGGCAATGAGCAGTTCTTC
CDR3 protein: CATRGGAGNEQFF

V gene: TRBV2
J gene: TRBJ2-5
clone size: .
D gene: TRBD2
CDR3 DNA: TGTGCCAGCAGTGCCTCCCGACTAGCGGGAGGTTACCAAGAGACCCAGTACTTC
CDR3 protein: CASSASRLAGGYQETQYF

V gene: TRBV19
J gene: TRBJ2-7
clone size: .
D gene: .
CDR3 DNA: TGTGCCAGTAGTGCCCAGACCGGGGTACACGAGCAGTACTTC
CDR3 protein: CASSAQTGVHEQYF

V gene: TRBV10-1
J gene: TRBJ1-5
clone size: .
D gene: .
CDR3 DNA: TGCGCCAGCAGTGAGGACTTTGTTCAGCCCCAGCATTTT
CDR3 protein: CASSEDFVQPQHF

V gene: TRBV14
J gene: TRBJ2-1
clone size: .
D gene: TRBD2
CDR3 DNA: TGTGCCAGCAGCCTATATGGACCGGGAGGTATGGGTGAGCAGTTCTTC
CDR3 protein: CASSLYGPGGMGEQFF

V gene: TRBV5-6
J gene: TRBJ2-2
clone size: .
D gene: TRBD2
CDR3 DNA: TGTGCCAGCAGCCCCCTGGGCGGGAGGGCCGGGGAGCTGTTTTTT
CDR3 protein: CASSPLGGRAGELFF

V gene: TRBV27
J gene: TRBJ1-2
clone size: .
D gene: TRBD1
CDR3 DNA: TGTGCCAGCAGTCCCTGGGACAGGGGAAGCTATGGCTACACCTTC
CDR3 protein: CASSPWDRGSYGYTF

V gene: TRBV11-2
J gene: TRBJ1-4
clone size: .
D gene: TRBD1
CDR3 DNA: TGTGCCAGCACCCCTCGACAGGGCATTAATGAAAAACTGTTTTTT
CDR3 protein: CASTPRQGINEKLFF

V gene: TRBV6-1
J gene: TRBJ2-5
clone size: .
D gene: TRBD2
CDR3 DNA: TGTGCCACCGATAGCGGGAGAGAAGAGACCCAGTACTTC
CDR3 protein: CATDSGREETQYF

V gene: TRBV5-1
J gene: TRBJ2-1
clone size: .
D gene: .
CDR3 DNA: TGCGCCAGCAGCTTTGGCGGGCCCAACAATGAGCAGTTCTTC
CDR3 protein: CASSFGGPNNEQFF

V gene: TRBV9
J gene: TRBJ2-7
clone size: .
D gene: .
CDR3 DNA: TGTGCCAGCAGCGTAGACTACCGCTCCTACGAGCAGTACTTC
CDR3 protein: CASSVDYRSYEQYF

V gene: TRBV19
J gene: TRBJ2-7
clone size: .
D gene: .
CDR3 DNA: TGTGCCAGTAGTATTACTGGAGGCCCCTACGAGCAGTACTTC
CDR3 protein: CASSITGGPYEQYF

V gene: TRBV2
J gene: TRBJ2-7
clone size: .
D gene: TRBD1
CDR3 DNA: TGTGCCAGCAGAGGGACAGGGCAGGGCCGATTACAGTACTTC
CDR3 protein: CASRGTGQGRLQYF

V gene: TRBV6-1
J gene: TRBJ2-7
clone size: .
D gene: .
CDR3 DNA: TGTGCCAGCAAATTGGAGTGGAGGGCCCACGAGCAGTACTTC
CDR3 protein: CASKLEWRAHEQYF

V gene: TRBV5-1
J gene: TRBJ2-5
clone size: .
D gene: .
CDR3 DNA: TGCGCCAGCCGACCGACAGAAGAGACCCAGTACTTC
CDR3 protein: CASRPTEETQYF